This is a list of T cell receptor beta chains from one sample in a study of PD-L1 blockade in urothelial cancer. Profiling relied on immunoSEQ multiplex PCR, and the TCRdb table lists in-frame clones only, not all of them. The sample lists roughly 100,000 clones, roughly 85% occurring once. This specimen was PBMCs, taken around atezolizumab (anti-PD-L1) treatment. These receptor sequences come from an older man with urothelial cancer. Each CDR3 is given with its conserved first and last residue. D genes are given only for firm matches. Clone size is shown for a subset of rows, as once, few, many or a class of expanded clone.

J: TRBJ1-1; D: -; length: 13; size: -; V: TRBV7-9; CDR3: CASSLQVNTEAFF; DNA: TGTGCCAGCAGCCTCCAGGTGAACACTGAAGCTTTCTTT
J: TRBJ1-2; D: -; length: 14; size: -; V: TRBV5-1; CDR3: CASRGEPSNYGYTF; DNA: TGCGCCAGCCGCGGAGAGCCCTCTAACTATGGCTACACCTTC
J: TRBJ2-2; D: -; length: 17; size: -; V: TRBV5-1; CDR3: CASSRTQGDFGAGELFF; DNA: TGCGCCAGCAGTCGGACACAAGGGGATTTCGGTGCCGGGGAGCTGTTTTTT
J: TRBJ1-4; D: -; length: 13; size: -; V: TRBV29-1; CDR3: CSVRLATNEKLFF; DNA: TGCAGCGTACGACTGGCAACTAATGAAAAACTGTTTTTT
J: TRBJ2-7; D: TRBD2; length: 15; size: once; V: TRBV4-1; CDR3: CASTEREGNLHEQYF; DNA: TGCGCCAGCACAGAGCGGGAGGGCAACTTGCACGAGCAGTACTTC
J: TRBJ2-4; D: -; length: 14; size: -; V: TRBV11-2; CDR3: CASSFPTRSNIQYF; DNA: TGTGCCAGCAGCTTCCCGACTAGATCAAACATTCAGTACTTC
J: TRBJ1-3; D: -; length: 14; size: -; V: TRBV7-2; CDR3: CASSSGFSGNTIYF; DNA: TGTGCCAGCAGCTCAGGGTTCTCTGGAAACACCATATATTTT
J: TRBJ2-3; D: -; length: 14; size: -; V: TRBV7-9; CDR3: CASARGTGTDTQYF; DNA: TGTGCCAGCGCCAGGGGAACCGGCACAGATACGCAGTATTTT
J: TRBJ1-2; D: TRBD1; length: 13; size: -; V: TRBV29-1; CDR3: CSVGQGNHEGYTF; DNA: TGCAGCGTTGGACAGGGTAATCATGAAGGCTACACCTTC
J: TRBJ2-7; D: TRBD2; length: 15; size: -; V: TRBV5-1; CDR3: CASTQDAGRVREQYF; DNA: TGCGCCAGCACTCAGGACGCCGGGAGGGTTCGCGAGCAGTACTTC
J: TRBJ1-1; D: -; length: 14; size: -; V: TRBV7-3; CDR3: CASSLQGGGTEAFF; DNA: TGTGCCAGCAGCTTACAGGGAGGAGGAACTGAAGCTTTCTTT
J: TRBJ2-2; D: TRBD1; length: 14; size: -; V: TRBV7-2; CDR3: CASSLDRLGGELFF; DNA: TGTGCCAGCAGCCTGGACAGGTTGGGGGGGGAGCTGTTTTTT
J: TRBJ2-2; D: -; length: 14; size: -; V: TRBV2; CDR3: CASSGLLNTGELFF; DNA: TGTGCCAGCAGTGGACTCCTCAACACCGGGGAGCTGTTTTTT
J: TRBJ2-5; D: TRBD1; length: 16; size: -; V: TRBV4-2; CDR3: CASSQVSGQVQETQYF; DNA: TGTGCCAGCAGCCAAGTATCGGGACAGGTCCAAGAGACCCAGTACTTC
J: TRBJ1-1; D: -; length: 13; size: -; V: TRBV2; CDR3: CASRVSRDTEAFF; DNA: TGTGCCAGCCGGGTTTCGAGGGACACTGAAGCTTTCTTT
J: TRBJ1-2; D: -; length: 14; size: -; V: TRBV9; CDR3: CASSVSQAPYGYTF; DNA: TGTGCCAGCAGCGTCAGCCAGGCGCCCTATGGCTACACCTTC
J: TRBJ1-2; D: TRBD1; length: 14; size: -; V: TRBV9; CDR3: CASSVPGQLGGYTF; DNA: TGTGCCAGCAGCGTACCGGGACAGCTGGGGGGCTACACCTTC
J: TRBJ2-1; D: -; length: 17; size: -; V: TRBV27; CDR3: CASSAYWTRRGYNEQFF; DNA: TGTGCCAGCAGCGCTTATTGGACTCGCAGGGGCTACAATGAGCAGTTCTTC
J: TRBJ1-4; D: TRBD1; length: 16; size: -; V: TRBV19; CDR3: CATREGSTGEREKLFF; DNA: TGTGCCACCAGAGAAGGGTCGACAGGGGAAAGGGAAAAACTGTTTTTT
J: TRBJ1-2; D: TRBD1; length: 13; size: -; V: TRBV7-2; CDR3: CASSFGQVQGYTF; DNA: TGTGCCAGCAGCTTCGGACAGGTTCAGGGCTACACCTTC
J: TRBJ1-1; D: -; length: 13; size: -; V: TRBV11-2; CDR3: CASSGGIYTEAFF; DNA: TGTGCCAGCAGCGGGGGGATCTACACTGAAGCTTTTTTT
J: TRBJ1-4; D: TRBD1; length: 18; size: -; V: TRBV4-1; CDR3: CASSQVGYRGPTNEKLFF; DNA: TGCGCCAGCAGCCAAGTAGGTTACAGGGGTCCGACTAATGAAAAACTGTTTTTT
J: TRBJ1-3; D: -; length: 13; size: -; V: TRBV5-1; CDR3: CASSLAGENTIYF; DNA: TGCGCCAGCAGCTTGGCCGGGGAAAACACCATATATTTT
J: TRBJ2-3; D: TRBD1; length: 15; size: -; V: TRBV6-5; CDR3: CASSYSGQGGDTQYF; DNA: TGTGCCAGCAGTTACTCCGGACAGGGGGGAGATACGCAGTATTTT
J: TRBJ2-5; D: -; length: 13; size: -; V: TRBV7-3; CDR3: CASSYRNGETQYF; DNA: TGTGCCAGCAGCTATAGAAACGGAGAGACCCAGTACTTC
J: TRBJ2-2; D: TRBD1; length: 17; size: -; V: TRBV4-2; CDR3: CASSQGYGQGDTGELFF; DNA: TGTGCCAGCAGCCAAGGGTATGGACAGGGGGACACCGGGGAGCTGTTTTTT
J: TRBJ1-4; D: -; length: 14; size: -; V: TRBV6-6; CDR3: CASSLQFPNEKLFF; DNA: TGTGCCAGCAGTTTACAGTTCCCTAATGAAAAACTGTTTTTT
J: TRBJ1-3; D: -; length: 16; size: -; V: TRBV28; CDR3: CASSFPGTNSGNTIYF; DNA: TGTGCCAGCAGTTTCCCGGGGACAAACTCAGGAAACACCATATATTTT
J: TRBJ1-5; D: TRBD1; length: 17; size: -; V: TRBV7-8; CDR3: CASSLAGTGSSNQPQHF; DNA: TGTGCCAGCAGCTTAGCCGGGACAGGGTCGAGCAATCAGCCCCAGCATTTT
J: TRBJ1-2; D: TRBD1; length: 15; size: few; V: TRBV10-3; CDR3: CAISGGTATNYGYTF; DNA: TGTGCCATCAGTGGAGGGACAGCTACTAACTATGGCTACACCTTC
J: TRBJ1-1; D: TRBD1; length: 14; size: -; V: TRBV29-1; CDR3: CSVEDQGVGTEAFF; DNA: TGCAGCGTTGAAGATCAGGGGGTAGGGACTGAAGCTTTCTTT